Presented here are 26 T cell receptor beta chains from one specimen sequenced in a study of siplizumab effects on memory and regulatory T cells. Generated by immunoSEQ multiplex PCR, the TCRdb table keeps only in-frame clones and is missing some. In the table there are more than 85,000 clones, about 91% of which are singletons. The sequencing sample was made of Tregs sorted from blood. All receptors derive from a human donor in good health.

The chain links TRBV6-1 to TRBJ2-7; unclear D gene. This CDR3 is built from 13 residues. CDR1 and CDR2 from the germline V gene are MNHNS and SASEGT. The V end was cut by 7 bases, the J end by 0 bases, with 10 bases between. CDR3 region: CASTFPGSYEQYF. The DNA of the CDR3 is TGTGCCAGCACCTTTCCGGGCTCCTACGAGCAGTACTTC.

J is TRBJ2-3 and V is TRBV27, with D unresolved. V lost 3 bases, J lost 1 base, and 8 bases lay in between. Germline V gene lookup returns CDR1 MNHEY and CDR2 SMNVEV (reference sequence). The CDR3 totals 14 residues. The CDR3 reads CASSFDRGTDTQYF. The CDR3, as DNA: TGTGCCAGCAGTTTTGACCGAGGCACAGATACGCAGTATTTT.

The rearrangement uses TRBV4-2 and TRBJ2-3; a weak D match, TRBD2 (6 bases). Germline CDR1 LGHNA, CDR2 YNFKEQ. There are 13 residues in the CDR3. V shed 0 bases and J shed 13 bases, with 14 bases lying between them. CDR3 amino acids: CASSQDPWRDEYF. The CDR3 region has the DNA TGTGCCAGCAGCCAAGATCCATGGCGGGATGAGTATTTT.

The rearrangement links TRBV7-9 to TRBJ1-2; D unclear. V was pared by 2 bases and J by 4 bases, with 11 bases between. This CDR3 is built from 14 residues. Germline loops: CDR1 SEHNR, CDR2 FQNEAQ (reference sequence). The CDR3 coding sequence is TGTGCCAGCAGCTTATCCGACCGATCCTATGGCTACACCTTC. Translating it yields CASSLSDRSYGYTF.

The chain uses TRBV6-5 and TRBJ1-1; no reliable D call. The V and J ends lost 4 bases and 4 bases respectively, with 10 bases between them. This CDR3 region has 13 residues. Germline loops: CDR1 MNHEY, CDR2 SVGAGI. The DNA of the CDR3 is TGTGCCAGCAGTTCTCCCAGTACCACTGAAGCTTTCTTT. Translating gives CASSSPSTTEAFF.

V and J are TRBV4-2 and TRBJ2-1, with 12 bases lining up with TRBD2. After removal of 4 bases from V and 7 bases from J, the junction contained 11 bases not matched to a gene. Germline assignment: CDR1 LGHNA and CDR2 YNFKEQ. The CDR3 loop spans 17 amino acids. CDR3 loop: CASSRWGGLAGSNEQFF. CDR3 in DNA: TGTGCCAGCAGCCGATGGGGCGGACTAGCGGGATCGAATGAGCAGTTCTTC.

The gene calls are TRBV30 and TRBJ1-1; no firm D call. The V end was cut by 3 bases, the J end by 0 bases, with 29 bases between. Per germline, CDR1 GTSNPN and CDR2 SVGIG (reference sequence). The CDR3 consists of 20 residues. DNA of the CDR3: TGTGCCTGGAGATCCCGAACCCCCCCAAGCGATAGGCCGATGAACACTGAAGCTTTCTTT. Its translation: CAWRSRTPPSDRPMNTEAFF. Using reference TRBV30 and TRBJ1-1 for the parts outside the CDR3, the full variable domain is SQTIHQWPATLVQPVGSPLSLECTVEGTSNPNLYWYRQAAGRGLQLLFYSVGIGQISSEVPQNLSASRPQDRQFILSSKKLLLSDSGFYLCAWRSRTPPSDRPMNTEAFFGQGTRLTVV.

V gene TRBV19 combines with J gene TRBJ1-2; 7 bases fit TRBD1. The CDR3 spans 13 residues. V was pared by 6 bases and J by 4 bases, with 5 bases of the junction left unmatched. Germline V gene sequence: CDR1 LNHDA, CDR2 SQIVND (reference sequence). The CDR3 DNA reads TGTGCCAGTAGGTCGACAGGGATCTATGGCTACACCTTC. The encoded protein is CASRSTGIYGYTF.

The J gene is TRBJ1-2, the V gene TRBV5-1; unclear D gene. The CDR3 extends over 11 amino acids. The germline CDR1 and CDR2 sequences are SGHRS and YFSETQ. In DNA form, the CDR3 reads TGCGCGAGTGGGACTAACTATGGCTACACCTTC. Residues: CASGTNYGYTF.

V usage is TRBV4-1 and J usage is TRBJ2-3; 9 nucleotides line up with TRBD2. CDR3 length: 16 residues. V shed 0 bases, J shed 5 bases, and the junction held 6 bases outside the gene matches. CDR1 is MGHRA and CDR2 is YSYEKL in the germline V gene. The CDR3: CASSQDGLAGIDTQYF. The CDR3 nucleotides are TGCGCCAGCAGCCAAGATGGGCTAGCGGGAATAGATACGCAGTATTTT.

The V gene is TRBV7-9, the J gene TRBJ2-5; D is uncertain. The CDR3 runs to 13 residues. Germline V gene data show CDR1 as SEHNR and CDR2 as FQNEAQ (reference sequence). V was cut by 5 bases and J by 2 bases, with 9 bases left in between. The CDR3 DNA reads TGTGCCAGCAGCCCCTCCGGTCAAGAGACCCAGTACTTC. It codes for CASSPSGQETQYF.

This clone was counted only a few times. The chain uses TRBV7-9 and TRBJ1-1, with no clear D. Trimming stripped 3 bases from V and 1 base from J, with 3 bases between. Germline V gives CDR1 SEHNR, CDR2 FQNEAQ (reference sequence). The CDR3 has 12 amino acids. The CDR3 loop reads CASSFENTEAFF. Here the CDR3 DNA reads TGTGCCAGCAGCTTTGAGAACACTGAAGCTTTCTTT.

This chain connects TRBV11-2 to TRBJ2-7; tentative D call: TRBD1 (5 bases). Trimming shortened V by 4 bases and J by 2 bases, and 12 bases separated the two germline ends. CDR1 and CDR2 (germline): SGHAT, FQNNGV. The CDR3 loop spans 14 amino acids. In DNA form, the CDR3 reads TGTGCCAGCAGCTCCCGTTGGGGCCCCTACGAGCAGTACTTC. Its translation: CASSSRWGPYEQYF.

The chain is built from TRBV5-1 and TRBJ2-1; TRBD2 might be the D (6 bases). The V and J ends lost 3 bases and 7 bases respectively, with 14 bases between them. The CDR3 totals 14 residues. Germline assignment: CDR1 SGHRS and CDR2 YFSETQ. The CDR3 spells CASSSLLGGNEQFF. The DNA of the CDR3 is TGCGCCAGCAGCTCCCTCCTCGGGGGAAATGAGCAGTTCTTC.

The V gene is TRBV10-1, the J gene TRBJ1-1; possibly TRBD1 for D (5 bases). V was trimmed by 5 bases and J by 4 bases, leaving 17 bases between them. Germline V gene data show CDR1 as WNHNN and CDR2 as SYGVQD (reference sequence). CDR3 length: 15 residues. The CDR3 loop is CASSHSFPGSTEAFF. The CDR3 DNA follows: TGCGCCAGCAGTCATTCCTTCCCAGGGAGCACTGAAGCTTTCTTT.

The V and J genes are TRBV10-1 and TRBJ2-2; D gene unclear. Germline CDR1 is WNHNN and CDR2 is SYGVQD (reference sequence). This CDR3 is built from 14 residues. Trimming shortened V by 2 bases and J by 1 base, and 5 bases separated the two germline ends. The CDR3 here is CASSENLNTGELFF. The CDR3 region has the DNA TGCGCCAGCAGTGAGAATCTGAACACCGGGGAGCTGTTTTTT.

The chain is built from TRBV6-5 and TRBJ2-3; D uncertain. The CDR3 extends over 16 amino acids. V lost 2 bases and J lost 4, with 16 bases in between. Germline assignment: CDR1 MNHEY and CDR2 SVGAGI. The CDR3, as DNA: TGTGCCAGCAGTTACGGTGTCCTTTCCAGAGCAGATACGCAGTATTTT. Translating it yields CASSYGVLSRADTQYF.

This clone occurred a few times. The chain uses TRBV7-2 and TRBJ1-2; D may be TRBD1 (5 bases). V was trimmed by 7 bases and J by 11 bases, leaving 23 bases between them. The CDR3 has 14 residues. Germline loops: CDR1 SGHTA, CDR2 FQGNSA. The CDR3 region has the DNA TGTGCCAGCATCCTCGATTGGGGCCGAATCGGTTACACCTTC. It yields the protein CASILDWGRIGYTF.

CDR3 nucleotide sequence: TGTGCCAGTAGTATGGGGCAGGGGCCCAACGATGAGCAGTTCTTC. Protein: CASSMGQGPNDEQFF. This sequence joins TRBV19 and TRBJ2-1; D may be TRBD1 (6 bases). The germline CDR1 and CDR2 sequences are LNHDA and SQIVND (reference sequence). Deletions cut 3 bases from V and 8 bases from J, with 17 bases between. This CDR3 region has 15 residues. Full variable domain (outside the CDR3, taken from reference TRBV19 and TRBJ2-1): DGGITQSPKYLFRKEGQNVTLSCEQNLNHDAMYWYRQDPGQGLRLIYYSQIVNDFQKGDIAEGYSVSREKKESFPLTVTSAQKNPTAFYLCASSMGQGPNDEQFFGPGTRLTVL.

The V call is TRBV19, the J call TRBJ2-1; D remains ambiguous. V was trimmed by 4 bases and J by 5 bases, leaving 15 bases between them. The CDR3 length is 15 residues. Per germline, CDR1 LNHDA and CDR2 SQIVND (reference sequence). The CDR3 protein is CASSRVRSNDNEQFF. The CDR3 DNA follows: TGTGCCAGTAGTAGAGTAAGATCCAATGACAATGAGCAGTTCTTC.

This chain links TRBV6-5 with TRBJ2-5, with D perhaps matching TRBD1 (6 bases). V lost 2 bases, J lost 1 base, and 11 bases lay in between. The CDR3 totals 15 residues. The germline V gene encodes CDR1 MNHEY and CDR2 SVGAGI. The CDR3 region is CASSYVTGFQETQYF. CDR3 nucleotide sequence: TGTGCCAGCAGTTACGTCACAGGGTTCCAAGAGACCCAGTACTTC.

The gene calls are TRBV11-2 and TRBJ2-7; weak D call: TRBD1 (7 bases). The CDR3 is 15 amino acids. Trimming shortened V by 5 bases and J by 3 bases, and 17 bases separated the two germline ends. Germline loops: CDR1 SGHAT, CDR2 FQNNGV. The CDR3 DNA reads TGTGCCAGCAGCCTGCGGGGACAGCTAATCTACGAGCAGTACTTC. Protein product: CASSLRGQLIYEQYF.

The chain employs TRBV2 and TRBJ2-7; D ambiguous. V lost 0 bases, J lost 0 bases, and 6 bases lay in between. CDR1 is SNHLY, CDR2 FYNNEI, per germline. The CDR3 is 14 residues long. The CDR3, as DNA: TGTGCCAGCAGTGAAGCCCATGTCTCCTACGAGCAGTACTTC. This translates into CASSEAHVSYEQYF.

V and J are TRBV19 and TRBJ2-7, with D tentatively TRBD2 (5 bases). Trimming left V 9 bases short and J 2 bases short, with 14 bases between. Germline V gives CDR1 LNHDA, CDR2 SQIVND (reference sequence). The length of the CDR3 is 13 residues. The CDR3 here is CASHPTGTYEQYF. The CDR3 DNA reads TGTGCCAGCCACCCTACCGGGACCTACGAGCAGTACTTC. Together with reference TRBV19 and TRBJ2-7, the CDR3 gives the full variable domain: DGGITQSPKYLFRKEGQNVTLSCEQNLNHDAMYWYRQDPGQGLRLIYYSQIVNDFQKGDIAEGYSVSREKKESFPLTVTSAQKNPTAFYLCASHPTGTYEQYFGPGTRLTVT.

The CDR3 reads CASSWGASASYEQYF. The CDR3 coding sequence is TGCGCCAGCAGCTGGGGGGCTAGCGCCTCCTACGAGCAGTACTTC. The chain links TRBV5-1 to TRBJ2-7; tentatively, D is TRBD1 or TRBD2 (6 bases each). The CDR3 covers 15 residues. Germline values: CDR1 SGHRS, CDR2 YFSETQ. Trimming removed 3 bases from V and 0 bases from J, with 13 bases in between.

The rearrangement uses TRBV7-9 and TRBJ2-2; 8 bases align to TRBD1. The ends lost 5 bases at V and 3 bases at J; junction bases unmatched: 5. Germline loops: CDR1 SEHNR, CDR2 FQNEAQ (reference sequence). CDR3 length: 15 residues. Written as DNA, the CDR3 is TGTGCCAGCAGCCCAGGGGGCTGGGACACCGGGGAGCTGTTTTTT. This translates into CASSPGGWDTGELFF. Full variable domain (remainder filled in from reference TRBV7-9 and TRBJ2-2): DTGVSQNPRHKITKRGQNVTFRCDPISEHNRLYWYRQTLGQGPEFLTYFQNEAQLEKSRLLSDRFSAERPKGSFSTLEIQRTEQGDSAMYLCASSPGGWDTGELFFGEGSRLTVL.